Below are 14 T cell receptor beta chains sequenced from a single sample in a study of cytomegalovirus exposure and HLA in healthy donors (dated by TCRdb to the late 2010s). The library was obtained by the immunoSEQ multiplex PCR assay. As stored in TCRdb, this immuneACCESS dataset retains in-frame rearrangements with V and J assigned. A fraction of the clones does not appear; measured against another copy, unresolved V genes explain less than half of the discrepancy, and the remainder lacks a known reason. The sample table holds under 400,000 clones, of which more than 80% were seen once. Of the sample, roughly 0.83% falls within the top ten clones. Specimen: PBMCs. The source of these receptors is a woman aged 18-29 years in good health and CMV-seronegative.

CDR3 sequence: CASSSQGRTGELFF. The CDR3 nucleotides read TGTGCCAGCAGCTCACAGGGGAGAACCGGGGAGCTGTTTTTT. This sequence joins TRBV7-9 and TRBJ2-2, with 7 bases that match TRBD1. There are 14 residues in the CDR3. V lost 4 bases to trimming and J lost 5 bases; unmatched junction nucleotides: 4. The germline CDR1 and CDR2 sequences are SEHNR and FQNEAQ (reference sequence).

The chain carries TRBV2 and TRBJ2-1, with TRBD2 matching over 8 bases. Germline trimming cut 6 bases from V and 2 bases from J; bases unmatched to any gene: 3. Per the germline V gene, CDR1 is SNHLY and CDR2 is FYNNEI. The CDR3 covers 14 residues. The CDR3 nucleotides read TGTGCCAGCAGGGCGACTAGCGCCTACAATGAGCAGTTCTTC. Translating gives CASRATSAYNEQFF.

This chain joins TRBV6-6 and TRBJ1-2; 7 positions match TRBD1. The ends lost 4 bases at V and 3 bases at J; junction bases unmatched: 11. Germline V gene lookup returns CDR1 MNHNY and CDR2 SVGAGI (reference sequence). CDR3 size: 16 residues. Written as DNA, the CDR3 is TGTGCCAGCAGTTCGCCCTCGACAGGGCGCCACTATGGCTACACCTTC. This sequence encodes CASSSPSTGRHYGYTF.

Note on this clone: This same CDR3 is encoded by further DNA sequences in the sample. The gene calls are TRBV5-1 and TRBJ1-4; D is unresolved. CDR1 is SGHRS and CDR2 is YFSETQ in the germline V gene. CDR3 length equals 14 residues. V was cut by 3 bases and J by 0 bases, with 6 bases left in between. CDR3 residues: CASSSDSTNEKLFF. In nucleotides, the CDR3 is TGCGCCAGCAGCTCCGACTCAACTAATGAAAAACTGTTTTTT.

The sample holds one count of this clone. A junction boundary mismatches the germline segment, possibly from a read error. J is TRBJ2-1 and V is TRBV7-3; D is perhaps TRBD2 (6 bases). Germline-derived CDR1 and CDR2 are SGHTA and FQGTGA. The CDR3 contains 12 residues. Here the CDR3 reads CVSSFGGNEQFF. The DNA of the CDR3 is TGTGTCAGCAGCTTTGGGGGGAATGAGCAGTTCTTC.

With respect to this clone: One end of the junction varies from germline; a read error may be responsible. The chain combines TRBV5-4 with TRBJ2-2, with TRBD2 identical over 10 bases. The length of the CDR3 is 17 residues. CDR1 is SGHNT and CDR2 is YYREEE in the germline V gene (reference sequence). CDR3 region: CSSSPTAGGTNTGELFF. CDR3 DNA sequence: TGTTCCAGCAGCCCCACAGCGGGGGGGACCAACACCGGGGAGCTGTTTTTT.

This clone was observed once. This sequence joins TRBV15 and TRBJ1-1; D unclear. CDR1 and CDR2 (germline): LNHNV, YYDKDF (reference sequence). The germline V and J ends were trimmed by 0 bases and 5 bases, with 13 bases remaining between them. This CDR3 is built from 15 residues. CDR3 bases: TGTGCCACCAGCAGAGATGAGATTCGGGGAACTGAAGCTTTCTTT. Its translation is CATSRDEIRGTEAFF.

This rearrangement joins TRBV28 to TRBJ1-5; D perhaps matches TRBD1 (5 bases). The germline V gene has CDR1 MDHEN and CDR2 SYDVKM. V was cut by 6 bases and J by 5 bases, with 20 bases left in between. The CDR3 is made up of 16 amino acids. Here the CDR3 DNA reads TGTGCCAGCAGCACCTCCCGAAGGGGCGGAGATCAGCCCCAGCATTTT. It specifies CASSTSRRGGDQPQHF.

CDR3 nucleotide sequence: TGTGCCAGCACCCCAGGACTCCTCTATGGCTACACCTTC. Amino acid sequence: CASTPGLLYGYTF. This rearrangement joins TRBV6-5 to TRBJ1-2; D is uncertain. Germline CDR1 is MNHEY and CDR2 is SVGAGI. The CDR3 is 13 residues long. V lost 7 bases to trimming and J lost 4 bases, with 13 bases between them.

The V and J genes are TRBV4-1 and TRBJ2-2; possible D gene TRBD2, 5 bases. The ends were cut back, 3 bases at V and 2 bases at J, with 13 bases in the middle. The germline gives CDR1 MGHRA, CDR2 YSYEKL. The CDR3 runs to 16 residues. CDR3 amino acids: CASSHRTSRNTGELFF. CDR3 sequence (DNA): TGCGCCAGCAGCCACCGGACTTCCCGAAACACCGGGGAGCTGTTTTTT.

This chain connects TRBV5-4 to TRBJ2-7, with 15 bases that match TRBD2. There are 16 residues in the CDR3. V lost 4 bases, J lost 2 bases, and 4 bases stayed unmatched. Germline CDR1 is SGHNT and CDR2 is YYREEE (reference sequence). CDR3 residues: CASSGTSGGPAYEQYF. CDR3 coding DNA: TGTGCCAGCAGCGGGACTAGCGGGGGGCCCGCCTACGAGCAGTACTTC.

The V and J genes are TRBV19 and TRBJ1-1; D ambiguous. V lost 4 bases and J 1 base, leaving 16 bases between the germline ends. Germline V gene data show CDR1 as LNHDA and CDR2 as SQIVND (reference sequence). The CDR3 loop spans 16 amino acids. This chain's CDR3 is CASSTKRGIPNTEAFF. CDR3 bases: TGTGCCAGTAGTACCAAACGAGGAATTCCGAACACTGAAGCTTTCTTT. Supplemented by reference TRBV19 and TRBJ1-1, the full variable domain reads DGGITQSPKYLFRKEGQNVTLSCEQNLNHDAMYWYRQDPGQGLRLIYYSQIVNDFQKGDIAEGYSVSREKKESFPLTVTSAQKNPTAFYLCASSTKRGIPNTEAFFGQGTRLTVV.

This chain uses TRBV6-6 with TRBJ2-1, with a weak D call TRBD2 (6 bases). CDR1 and CDR2 (germline): MNHNY, SVGAGI (reference sequence). Trimming took off 11 bases at V and 3 bases at J, with 14 bases between the two ends. The CDR3 is 13 amino acids. CDR3 sequence (DNA): TGTGCCGGTTCCCGGGACTTCTACAATGAGCAGTTCTTC. This codes for CAGSRDFYNEQFF.

The chain employs TRBV28 and TRBJ2-3; 11 bases agree with TRBD2. This CDR3 is 17 amino acids long. Per the germline V gene, CDR1 is MDHEN and CDR2 is SYDVKM. The V segment lost 8 bases and the J segment 1 base; nucleotides outside the gene matches: 11. CDR3 DNA: TGTGCCAGCTTAAGGGGCCTAGCGGGAGGAGGCACAGATACGCAGTATTTT. Encoded protein: CASLRGLAGGGTDTQYF.